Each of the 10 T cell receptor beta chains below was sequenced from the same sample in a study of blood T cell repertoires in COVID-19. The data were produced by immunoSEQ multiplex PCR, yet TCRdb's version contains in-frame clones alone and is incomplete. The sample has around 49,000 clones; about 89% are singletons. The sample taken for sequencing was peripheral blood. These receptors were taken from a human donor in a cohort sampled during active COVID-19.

The CDR3 region has the DNA TGCGCCAGCAGCTTGGAGACAGGGGACACCGGGGAGCTGTTTTTT. Protein product: CASSLETGDTGELFF. The chain recombines TRBV5-1 with TRBJ2-2, with 8 bases aligning to TRBD1. Trimming cost V 0 bases and J 3 bases; bases outside gene matches: 1. Germline lookup yields CDR1 SGHRS and CDR2 YFSETQ. The CDR3 has 15 residues.

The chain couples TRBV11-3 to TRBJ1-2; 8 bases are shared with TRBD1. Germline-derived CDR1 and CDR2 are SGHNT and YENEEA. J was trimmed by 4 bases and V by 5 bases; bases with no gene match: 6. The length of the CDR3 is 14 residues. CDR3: CASSHPGQAYGYTF. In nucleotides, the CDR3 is TGTGCCAGCAGCCACCCGGGACAGGCCTATGGCTACACCTTC.

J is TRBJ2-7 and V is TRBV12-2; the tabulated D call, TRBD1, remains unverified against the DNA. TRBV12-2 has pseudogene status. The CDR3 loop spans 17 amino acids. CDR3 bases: TGTGCAAGTCGCTTAGGGCTGAACAGGAAACGAGCCTACGAGCAGTACTTC. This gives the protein CASRLGLNRKRAYEQYF.

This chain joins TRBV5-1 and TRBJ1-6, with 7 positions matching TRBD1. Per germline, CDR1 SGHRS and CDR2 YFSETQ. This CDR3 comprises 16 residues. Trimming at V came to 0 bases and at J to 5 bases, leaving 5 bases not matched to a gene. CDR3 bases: TGCGCCAGCAGCTTGGTGGGGGACAGCCATAATTCACCCCTCCACTTT. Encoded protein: CASSLVGDSHNSPLHF.

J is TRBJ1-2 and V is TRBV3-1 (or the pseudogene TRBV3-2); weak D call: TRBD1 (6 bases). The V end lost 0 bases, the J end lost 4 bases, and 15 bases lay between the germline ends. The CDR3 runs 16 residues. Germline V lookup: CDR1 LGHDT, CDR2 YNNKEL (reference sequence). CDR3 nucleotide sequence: TGTGCCAGCAGCCAAGAGACCCCAGGGGCGCGCTATGGCTACACCTTC. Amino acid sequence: CASSQETPGARYGYTF.

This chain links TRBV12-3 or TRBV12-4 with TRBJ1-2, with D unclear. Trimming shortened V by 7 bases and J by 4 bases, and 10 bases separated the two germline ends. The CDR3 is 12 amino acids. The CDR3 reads CASTREGYGYTF. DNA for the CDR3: TGTGCCAGCACCCGGGAGGGCTATGGCTACACCTTC.

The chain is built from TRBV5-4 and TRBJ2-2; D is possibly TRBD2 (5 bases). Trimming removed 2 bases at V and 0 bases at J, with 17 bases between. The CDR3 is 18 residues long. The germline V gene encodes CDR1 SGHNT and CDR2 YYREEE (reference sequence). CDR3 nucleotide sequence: TGTGCCAGCAGCTTTAGCCCTCTCCCCGGGGCGAACACCGGGGAGCTGTTTTTT. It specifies CASSFSPLPGANTGELFF.

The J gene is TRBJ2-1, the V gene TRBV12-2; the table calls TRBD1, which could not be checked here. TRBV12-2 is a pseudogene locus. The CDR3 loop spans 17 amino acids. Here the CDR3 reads CASRLEPWTGARNEQFF. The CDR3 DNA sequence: TGTGCAAGTCGCTTAGAACCTTGGACAGGGGCGCGAAATGAGCAGTTCTTC.

The CDR3 DNA is TGCGCCAGCAGCCAAGCCGAGAGCATTAACTATGGCTACACCTTC. Its translation: CASSQAESINYGYTF. The rearrangement joins TRBV4-1 to TRBJ1-2; D unresolved. The germline V gene encodes CDR1 MGHRA and CDR2 YSYEKL. CDR3 length equals 15 residues. Trimming shortened V by 1 base and J by 1 base, and 10 bases separated the two germline ends.

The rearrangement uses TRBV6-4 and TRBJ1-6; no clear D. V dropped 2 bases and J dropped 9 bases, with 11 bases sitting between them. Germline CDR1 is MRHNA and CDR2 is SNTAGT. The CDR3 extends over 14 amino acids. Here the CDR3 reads CASSDEGWGSPLHF. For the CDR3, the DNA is TGTGCCAGCAGTGACGAGGGCTGGGGTTCACCCCTCCACTTT.